The 11 T cell receptor beta chains reported below all come from one sample, sequenced in a study of response to subunit inactivated influenza vaccine. TCRdb recomputed calls from the RT-PCR reads with MiXCR, one row per CDR3 protein. This table holds 650,000 to 800,000 distinct CDR3 sequences, around 14% found once. The specimen was PBMCs from blood, collected less than 15 days before vaccination. The source is a man aged 45-60 years who received an inactivated influenza vaccine.

The chain uses TRBV4-2 and TRBJ1-1; 7 bases align to TRBD1. Trimming removed 0 bases from V and 1 base from J; junction bases left unmatched: 2. The germline CDR1 and CDR2 sequences are LGHNA and YNFKEQ. The CDR3 totals 15 residues. The CDR3 sequence is CASSQEHRGNTEAFF. CDR3 in DNA: TGTGCCAGCAGCCAAGAGCACAGGGGGAACACTGAAGCTTTCTTT.

V gene TRBV15 combines with J gene TRBJ1-1; a weak D match, TRBD1 (5 bases). Germline V gene sequence: CDR1 LNHNV, CDR2 YYDKDF (reference sequence). The CDR3 totals 15 residues. V was cut by 3 bases and J by 1 base, with 12 bases left in between. The CDR3 protein is CATSSSGTQNTEAFF. In DNA form, the CDR3 reads TGTGCCACCAGCAGCTCCGGGACCCAGAACACTGAAGCTTTCTTT.

The chain carries TRBV4-3 and TRBJ1-1; no clear D gene. CDR1 and CDR2 (germline): LGHNA, YSLEER. CDR3 length: 14 residues. V was shortened by 0 bases and J by 6 bases, with 11 bases between the two germline ends. The CDR3, as DNA: TGCGCCAGCAGCCAAGATTTCCCGGCTTCTGAAGCTTTCTTT. This encodes CASSQDFPASEAFF.

This sequence joins TRBV28 and TRBJ2-3, with a tentative D call TRBD1 (8 bases). V lost 7 bases and J 5 bases, leaving 19 bases between the germline ends. CDR1 is MDHEN and CDR2 is SYDVKM in the germline V gene. The CDR3 runs to 15 residues. In DNA, the CDR3 is TGTGCCAGCACTGGGGGGGGACAGGCCCAAGATACGCAGTATTTT. Encoded protein: CASTGGGQAQDTQYF.

The sample holds a few counts of this clonotype. The chain joins TRBV2 to TRBJ1-3, with D hard to call. Germline-derived CDR1 and CDR2 are SNHLY and FYNNEI. The CDR3 runs to 19 residues. In DNA form, the CDR3 reads TGTACCTTCAGTCTCGGCGAAGCGATCTGGCAGAACTCTGGAAACACCATATATTTT. Translating gives CTFSLGEAIWQNSGNTIYF.

This clonotype was counted between two and nine times. V gene TRBV2 combines with J gene TRBJ1-2; D is unresolved. CDR1 is SNHLY and CDR2 is FYNNEI in the germline V gene. V dropped 6 bases and J dropped 4 bases, with 18 bases sitting between them. The CDR3 extends over 15 amino acids. The CDR3 sequence is CASRPDGSPIYGYTF. In DNA, the CDR3 is TGTGCCAGCAGGCCCGACGGGAGTCCTATCTATGGCTACACCTTC.

In DNA form, the CDR3 reads TGTGCCAGCAGCGATCACCAGGGAAGTGGGGCCAACGTCCTGACTTTC. Protein sequence: CASSDHQGSGANVLTF. The chain joins TRBV3-1 to TRBJ2-6; tentative D call: TRBD1 (5 bases). Trimming removed 5 bases from V and 3 bases from J, with 14 bases in between. The CDR3 is 16 residues long. Germline assignment: CDR1 LGHDT and CDR2 YNNKEL (reference sequence).

In its sample, this clonotype was seen many times. V usage is TRBV20-1 and J usage is TRBJ2-7; D gene ambiguous. Trimming shortened V by 1 base and J by 3 bases, and 13 bases separated the two germline ends. Germline CDR1 and CDR2: DFQATT and SNEGSKA (reference sequence). The CDR3 consists of 14 residues. For the CDR3, the DNA is TGCAGTGCTAGAGTAGGCCAGGCGCACTACGAGCAGTACTTC. Protein product: CSARVGQAHYEQYF.

The chain has TRBV2 and TRBJ2-5; D may be TRBD1 or TRBD2 (7 bases each). Trimming stripped 5 bases from V and 5 bases from J, with 18 bases between. CDR1 is SNHLY, CDR2 FYNNEI, per germline. CDR3 length: 15 amino acids. The DNA of the CDR3 is TGTGCCAGCAGTACGCGGGACAGCGGGAAGGAGACCCAGTACTTC. This sequence encodes CASSTRDSGKETQYF.

This clonotype has only a few counts. The chain uses TRBV12-3 or TRBV12-4 and TRBJ2-2; TRBD1 matches 8 bases. The V segment lost 6 bases and the J segment 2 bases; nucleotides outside the gene matches: 8. The CDR3 totals 16 residues. CDR3 protein: CASRKGTGLNTGELFF. In DNA, the CDR3 is TGTGCCAGCAGAAAAGGGACAGGCCTTAACACCGGGGAGCTGTTTTTT.

This clonotype was recorded at least ten times. The V and J genes are TRBV11-2 and TRBJ1-1; a weak D match, TRBD1 (5 bases). With 3 bases removed from V and 9 bases from J, the gap between germline ends came to 14 bases. CDR1 and CDR2 (germline): SGHAT, FQNNGV. The CDR3 sequence is 13 residues long. Written as DNA, the CDR3 is TGTGCCAGCAGCTTGGGGGGAATGGAAAAAGCTTTCTTT. Its translation: CASSLGGMEKAFF.